This TCR beta chain was identified during a study of T cell responses to AZD1222 COVID-19 vaccine. Doses given second, at about 4 or about 12 weeks, were pooled. Some clones are missing from TCRdb's copy, which holds only in-frame ones; the method was immunoSEQ multiplex PCR. The top ten hold roughly 1% of the sample, which has 200,000 or so clones, roughly 92% seen once. Broader study findings: As reported, nearly half of all spike-specific TCRs target variant regions that are unmutated. Donors were chiefly white British, with a greater number of females, and clonal diversity was perhaps underestimated.

On this clone itself: What it recognizes is unknown.

Germline lookup yields CDR1 LGHDT and CDR2 YNNKEL (reference sequence). The V end was cut by 0 bases, the J end by 3 bases, with 7 bases between. This CDR3 has 14 amino acids. This TCR came from an adult who received the AZD1222 COVID-19 vaccine. The specimen was peripheral blood, collected 28 days after the second AZD1222 dose. J is TRBJ2-3 and V is TRBV3-1 (or the pseudogene TRBV3-2); D is possibly TRBD2 (5 bases). The CDR3 DNA sequence: TGTGCCAGCAGCCAAGAAGGACTTACAGATACGCAGTATTTT. It codes for CASSQEGLTDTQYF.